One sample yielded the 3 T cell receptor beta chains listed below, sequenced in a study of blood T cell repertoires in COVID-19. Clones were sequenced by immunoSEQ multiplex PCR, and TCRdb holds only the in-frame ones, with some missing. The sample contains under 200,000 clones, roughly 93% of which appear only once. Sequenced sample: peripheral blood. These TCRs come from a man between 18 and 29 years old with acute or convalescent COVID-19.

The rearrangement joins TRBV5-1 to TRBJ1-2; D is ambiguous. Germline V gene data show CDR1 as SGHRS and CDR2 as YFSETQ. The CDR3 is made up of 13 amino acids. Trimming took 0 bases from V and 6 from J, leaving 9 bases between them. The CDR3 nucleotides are TGCGCCAGCAGCTTGGAGGTCGGGGATGGCTACACCTTC. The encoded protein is CASSLEVGDGYTF.

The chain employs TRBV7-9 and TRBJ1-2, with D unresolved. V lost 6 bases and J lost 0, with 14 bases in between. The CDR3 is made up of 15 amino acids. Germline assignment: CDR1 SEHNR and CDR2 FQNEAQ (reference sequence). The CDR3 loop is CASSLSNGANYGYTF. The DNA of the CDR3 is TGTGCCAGCAGTTTGTCCAACGGGGCTAACTATGGCTACACCTTC.

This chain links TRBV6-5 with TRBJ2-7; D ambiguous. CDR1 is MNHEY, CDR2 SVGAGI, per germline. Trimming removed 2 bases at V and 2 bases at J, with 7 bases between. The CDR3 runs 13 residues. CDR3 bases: TGTGCCAGCAGTTACCGCTCGGCCTACGAGCAGTACTTC. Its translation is CASSYRSAYEQYF.